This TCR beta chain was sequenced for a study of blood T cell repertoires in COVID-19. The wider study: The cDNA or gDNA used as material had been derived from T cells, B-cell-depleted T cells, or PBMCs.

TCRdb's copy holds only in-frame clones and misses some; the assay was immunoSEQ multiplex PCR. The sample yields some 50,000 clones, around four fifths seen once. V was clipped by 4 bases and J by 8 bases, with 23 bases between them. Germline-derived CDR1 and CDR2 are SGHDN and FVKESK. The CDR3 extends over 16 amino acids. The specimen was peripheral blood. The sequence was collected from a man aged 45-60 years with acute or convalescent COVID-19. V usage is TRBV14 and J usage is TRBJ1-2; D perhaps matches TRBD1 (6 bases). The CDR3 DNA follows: TGTGCCAGCAGCCTTTCGGGACACCAACTGTATGGGGGCTACACCTTC. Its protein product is CASSLSGHQLYGGYTF.